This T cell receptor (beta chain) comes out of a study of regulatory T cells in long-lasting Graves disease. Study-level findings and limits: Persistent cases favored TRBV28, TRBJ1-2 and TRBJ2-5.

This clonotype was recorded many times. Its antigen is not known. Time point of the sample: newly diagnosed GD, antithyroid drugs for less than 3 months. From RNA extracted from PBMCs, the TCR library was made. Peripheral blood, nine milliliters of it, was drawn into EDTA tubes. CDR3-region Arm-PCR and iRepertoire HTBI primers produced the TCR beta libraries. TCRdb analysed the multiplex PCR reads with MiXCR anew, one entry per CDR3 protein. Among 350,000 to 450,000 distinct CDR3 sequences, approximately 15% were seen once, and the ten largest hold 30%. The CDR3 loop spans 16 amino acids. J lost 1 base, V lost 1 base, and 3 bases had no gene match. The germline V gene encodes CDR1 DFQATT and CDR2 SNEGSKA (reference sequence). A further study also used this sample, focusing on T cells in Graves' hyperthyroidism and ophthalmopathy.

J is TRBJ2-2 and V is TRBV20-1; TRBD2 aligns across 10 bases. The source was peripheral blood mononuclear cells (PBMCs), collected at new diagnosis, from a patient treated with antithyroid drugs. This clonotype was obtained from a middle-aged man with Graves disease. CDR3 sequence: CSARARLAGNTGELFF. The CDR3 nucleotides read TGCAGTGCTAGAGCCAGACTAGCGGGGAACACCGGGGAGCTGTTTTTT.